Listed below are T cell receptor beta chains from one sample, sequenced in a study of cytomegalovirus exposure and HLA in healthy donors. Only in-frame clones appear in the TCRdb table, and some are missing; sequencing was by immunoSEQ multiplex PCR. The top ten hold around 1.5% of the sample, which has 150,000 to 200,000 clones, roughly three quarters seen once. Sample: PBMCs. These receptors all stem from a woman aged 45-60 years in good health and CMV-seronegative. CDR3s include the opening cysteine and the closing phenylalanine or tryptophan. A D gene is named only where the DNA matches it firmly. Expanded clones get a size class; other rows say once, few or many, or leave the size out.

clone size	D gene	V gene	J gene	CDR3 protein	CDR3 DNA
NA	TRBD1	TRBV9	TRBJ1-1	CASSFRTGGTEAFF	TGTGCCAGCAGCTTCCGGACAGGGGGCACTGAAGCTTTCTTT
NA	TRBD1	TRBV27	TRBJ2-3	CASRQGGKDTQYF	TGTGCCAGCCGACAGGGGGGGAAAGATACGCAGTATTTT
NA	NA	TRBV7-2	TRBJ2-2	CASSLGQPNTGELFF	TGTGCCAGCAGCTTGGGACAACCGAACACCGGGGAGCTGTTTTTT
NA	NA	TRBV29-1	TRBJ2-4	CSVQILAKNIQYF	TGCAGCGTACAGATCCTAGCCAAAAACATTCAGTACTTC
NA	NA	TRBV5-1	TRBJ1-4	CASSFGGVSMNEKLFF	TGCGCCAGCAGCTTCGGAGGAGTGTCAATGAATGAAAAACTGTTTTTT
few	TRBD1	TRBV2	TRBJ2-5	CASSDTGTGRETQYF	TGTGCCAGCAGTGATACCGGGACAGGGAGGGAGACCCAGTACTTC
NA	NA	TRBV19	TRBJ1-1	CASSIQGFNTEAFF	TGTGCCAGTAGTATACAGGGTTTTAACACTGAAGCTTTCTTT
NA	NA	TRBV15	TRBJ1-2	CATSRDRRGSYTF	TGTGCCACCAGCAGAGATAGAAGGGGCTCCTACACCTTC
NA	NA	TRBV9	TRBJ2-7	CASSVGVGAEEQYF	TGTGCCAGCAGCGTAGGAGTGGGGGCGGAAGAGCAGTACTTC
NA	NA	TRBV6-5	TRBJ1-1	CASSQARNTEAFF	TGTGCCAGCAGTCAGGCACGGAACACTGAAGCTTTCTTT
NA	NA	TRBV7-9	TRBJ1-2	CASSSSRGGYTF	TGTGCCAGCAGTTCCTCGCGAGGGGGCTACACCTTC
few	TRBD1	TRBV2	TRBJ1-5	CASSSPGQVYQPQHF	TGTGCCAGCAGTTCACCGGGACAGGTATACCAGCCCCAGCATTTT
NA	TRBD1	TRBV2	TRBJ1-2	CASSEAGRGVVYTF	TGTGCCAGCAGTGAAGCGGGCAGGGGGGTAGTCTACACCTTC
NA	TRBD2	TRBV5-4	TRBJ2-7	CASSLGLANEQYF	TGTGCCAGCAGCTTGGGACTAGCGAACGAGCAGTACTTC
few	TRBD2	TRBV5-1	TRBJ2-7	CASSPWTSGSYEQYF	TGCGCCAGCAGCCCGTGGACTAGCGGGAGCTACGAGCAGTACTTC
NA	NA	TRBV2	TRBJ2-7	CASSGGSYEQYF	TGTGCCAGCAGTGGGGGCAGCTACGAGCAGTACTTC
NA	NA	TRBV18	TRBJ2-7	CASSPEGFAYEQYF	TGTGCCAGCTCACCTGAGGGTTTTGCCTACGAGCAGTACTTC
NA	TRBD2	TRBV5-1	TRBJ2-4	CASSLERAGGEVGNKNIQYF	TGCGCCAGCAGCTTGGAAAGAGCGGGGGGGGAGGTTGGGAACAAAAACATTCAGTACTTC
NA	NA	TRBV7-2	TRBJ2-7	CASSLDRSTVYEQYF	TGTGCCAGCAGCTTAGATCGCAGCACAGTCTACGAGCAGTACTTC
NA	TRBD1	TRBV5-1	TRBJ1-4	CASRTDRVREKLFF	TGCGCCAGCCGCACGGACAGGGTGCGTGAAAAACTGTTTTTT
NA	TRBD1	TRBV7-2	TRBJ2-7	CASSLQGEFYEQYF	TGTGCCAGCAGCTTACAGGGGGAATTCTACGAGCAGTACTTC
NA	NA	TRBV5-1	TRBJ2-6	CASSLALGGSGANVLTF	TGCGCCAGCAGCTTGGCCCTTGGAGGGTCTGGGGCCAACGTCCTGACTTTC
once	NA	TRBV7-2	TRBJ2-7	CASSLRDEQYF	TGTGCCAGCAGCCTTCGGGACGAGCAGTACTTC